Listed below are T cell receptor beta chains from one sample, sequenced in a study of T cell responses to AZD1222 COVID-19 vaccine. The assay was immunoSEQ multiplex PCR, and TCRdb's table has in-frame clones only and misses some. The table records tens of thousands of clones, 70% to 90% of them present only once. The input for sequencing was peripheral blood, taken on day 0 of AZD1222 vaccination. All receptors come from an adult in good health. Each CDR3 is given with its conserved first and last residue. D genes are given only for firm matches. For some rows the clone size is stated as once, few or many, or as a class when expanded; others skip it.

TRBV19,NA,NA,TRBJ1-1,CASSYAGGTEAFF,TGTGCCAGTAGTTATGCTGGTGGCACTGAAGCTTTCTTT
TRBV5-1,NA,NA,TRBJ1-1,CASRAQVGVEAFF,TGCGCCAGCAGAGCACAAGTGGGGGTTGAAGCTTTCTTT
TRBV7-3,NA,TRBD1,TRBJ2-7,CASSRTKDRGLHEQYF,TGTGCCAGCAGCCGCACCAAGGACAGGGGCCTCCACGAGCAGTACTTC
TRBV19,NA,TRBD1,TRBJ1-2,CASRQGADYGYTF,TGTGCCAGTAGGCAGGGGGCTGACTATGGCTACACCTTC
TRBV7-6,NA,TRBD2,TRBJ2-2,CASSWGGLNTGELFF,TGTGCCAGTAGCTGGGGAGGGCTGAACACCGGGGAGCTGTTTTTT
TRBV25-1,NA,NA,TRBJ1-2,CASRTGSAVGGYTF,TGTGCCAGCAGAACAGGGTCCGCTGTGGGCGGCTACACCTTC
TRBV3-1/TRBV3-2,NA,NA,TRBJ1-2,CASSQGEVGGSGYTF,TGTGCCAGCAGCCAGGGCGAGGTGGGGGGCAGCGGCTACACCTTC
TRBV19,NA,NA,TRBJ1-1,CASSIGRGDPNTEAFF,TGTGCCAGTAGTATAGGCCGGGGAGACCCTAACACTGAAGCTTTCTTT
TRBV4-2,NA,NA,TRBJ1-1,CASSQMGQWKTEAFF,TGTGCCAGCAGCCAAATGGGCCAGTGGAAAACTGAAGCTTTCTTT
TRBV5-5,NA,NA,TRBJ2-1,CASTKLDRFNEQFF,TGTGCCAGCACCAAACTCGACAGGTTCAATGAGCAGTTCTTC
TRBV3-1/TRBV3-2,NA,TRBD2,TRBJ2-7,CASSQTAQAGGVNEQYF,TGTGCCAGCAGCCAGACAGCCCAGGCCGGGGGGGTCAACGAGCAGTACTTC
TRBV28,once,NA,TRBJ2-5,CASSPTDQETQYF,TGTGCCAGCAGTCCTACCGATCAAGAGACCCAGTACTTC
TRBV30,few,NA,TRBJ1-5,CAWTVSNQPQHF,TGTGCCTGGACAGTTAGCAATCAGCCCCAGCATTTT
TRBV19,once,NA,TRBJ2-3,CASSIGPTDTQYF,TGTGCCAGTAGTATAGGGCCCACAGATACGCAGTATTTT
TRBV15,NA,NA,TRBJ1-5,CATSRDRLNQPQHF,TGTGCCACCAGCAGAGATAGGTTGAACCAGCCCCAGCATTTT
TRBV6-5,NA,NA,TRBJ2-1,CASRPRGFSEQFF,TGTGCCAGCCGGCCGCGGGGTTTTAGTGAGCAGTTCTTC
TRBV27,medium-sized,NA,TRBJ2-7,CASSLSVPISYEQYF,TGTGCCAGCAGTTTATCAGTCCCGATCTCCTACGAGCAGTACTTC
TRBV5-4,NA,NA,TRBJ2-7,CASSLGGPPYEQYF,TGTGCCAGCAGCTTGGGGGGGCCCCCCTACGAGCAGTACTTC
TRBV6-5,NA,NA,TRBJ1-1,CASISFSKNTEAFF,TGTGCCAGCATCTCGTTCAGTAAGAACACTGAAGCTTTCTTT
TRBV9,NA,NA,TRBJ1-3,CASSVGERTDTIYF,TGTGCCAGCAGCGTAGGGGAACGGACGGACACCATATATTTT
TRBV27,NA,NA,TRBJ1-1,CASSLSPQYTEAFF,TGTGCCAGCAGTTTATCGCCCCAGTACACTGAAGCTTTCTTT
TRBV6-5,NA,NA,TRBJ1-5,CASSTGTQNQPQHF,TGTGCCAGCAGTACCGGGACACAAAATCAGCCCCAGCATTTT
TRBV5-6,few,TRBD2,TRBJ2-1,CASSLELQAGGPNWFF,TGTGCCAGCAGCTTGGAACTCCAAGCGGGGGGGCCAAATTGGTTCTTC
TRBV28,NA,NA,TRBJ1-5,CASSTSERPQHF,TGTGCCAGCAGCACATCTGAACGGCCCCAGCATTTT
TRBV19,NA,TRBD1,TRBJ1-5,CASSNQGALSNQPQHF,TGTGCCAGTAGTAATCAGGGGGCGTTAAGCAATCAGCCCCAGCATTTT
TRBV27,NA,TRBD1,TRBJ1-5,CASRRGQVNTGPQHF,TGTGCCAGCAGGCGGGGACAGGTGAACACGGGGCCCCAGCATTTT
TRBV7-2,NA,TRBD2,TRBJ2-1,CASSFRTSGGSSYNEQFF,TGTGCCAGCAGCTTCCGGACTAGCGGGGGTAGCTCCTACAATGAGCAGTTCTTC
TRBV5-4,NA,TRBD1,TRBJ1-4,CASSSKQGREKLFF,TGTGCCAGCAGCTCCAAACAGGGGAGAGAAAAACTGTTTTTT
TRBV6-1,NA,NA,TRBJ1-3,CASSERGSDGNTIYF,TGTGCCAGCAGTGAAAGGGGGTCAGATGGAAACACCATATATTTT
TRBV27,NA,NA,TRBJ2-7,CASSPRQDSYEQYF,TGTGCCAGCAGTCCTCGACAGGACTCCTACGAGCAGTACTTC
TRBV9,once,TRBD1,TRBJ1-2,CASSPYGTANYGYTF,TGTGCCAGCAGCCCTTACGGGACAGCAAACTATGGCTACACCTTC
TRBV4-1,NA,NA,TRBJ2-7,CASSQDDISYEQYF,TGCGCCAGCAGCCAAGATGACATTTCCTACGAGCAGTACTTC
TRBV11-2,NA,NA,TRBJ1-1,CASSPQTNTEAFF,TGTGCCAGCAGCCCCCAGACGAACACTGAAGCTTTCTTT
TRBV4-1,medium-sized,NA,TRBJ1-1,CASSQSLNGEAFF,TGCGCCAGCAGCCAAAGTCTTAACGGGGAAGCTTTCTTT
TRBV9,once,NA,TRBJ1-3,CASSVGAGNGNTIYF,TGTGCCAGCAGCGTAGGGGCAGGTAATGGAAACACCATATATTTT
TRBV5-1,few,NA,TRBJ2-6,CASSLWQTGANVLTF,TGCGCCAGCAGCTTGTGGCAAACTGGGGCCAACGTCCTGACTTTC
TRBV27,NA,NA,TRBJ1-1,CASSLSGAGTEAFF,TGTGCCAGCAGTTTATCGGGGGCCGGCACTGAAGCTTTCTTT
TRBV15,few,NA,TRBJ1-3,CATSRDPPGTGNTIYF,TGTGCCACCAGCAGAGATCCGCCCGGGACTGGAAACACCATATATTTT
TRBV7-2,NA,NA,TRBJ2-1,CASSLDSPRRYNEQFF,TGTGCCAGCAGCTTAGACTCCCCACGCAGGTACAATGAGCAGTTCTTC
TRBV28,NA,TRBD1,TRBJ1-1,CASSLKGQEAFF,TGTGCCAGCAGTTTAAAGGGACAGGAAGCTTTCTTT
TRBV7-9,NA,NA,TRBJ1-1,CASSLGGGGPNTEAFF,TGTGCCAGCAGCTTGGGAGGGGGAGGGCCAAACACTGAAGCTTTCTTT
TRBV6-2/TRBV6-3,NA,NA,TRBJ1-1,CASSWTTGEAFF,TGTGCCAGCAGTTGGACAACAGGTGAAGCTTTCTTT
TRBV7-9,NA,TRBD2,TRBJ2-1,CASSLLRGGLDNEQFF,TGTGCCAGCAGCTTACTTCGGGGGGGTCTCGACAATGAGCAGTTCTTC
TRBV12-3/TRBV12-4,once,NA,TRBJ1-6,CASTLDSSSPHF,TGTGCCAGCACCCTGGACAGTTCATCCCCCCACTTT
TRBV27,NA,NA,TRBJ1-6,CASSASAGGSPLHF,TGTGCCAGCAGTGCCTCGGCAGGCGGGTCACCCCTCCACTTT
TRBV12-3/TRBV12-4,NA,TRBD1,TRBJ2-7,CASSYTGDEQYF,TGTGCCAGCAGTTATACAGGGGACGAGCAGTACTTC
TRBV2,NA,NA,TRBJ2-5,CASSNDRQETQYF,TGTGCCAGCAGTAACGACAGGCAAGAGACCCAGTACTTC
TRBV5-1,NA,NA,TRBJ2-7,CASSLAPLGPNYEQYF,TGCGCCAGCAGCTTGGCGCCCTTGGGCCCTAACTACGAGCAGTACTTC
TRBV30,NA,NA,TRBJ1-1,CAWTTAMNTEAFF,TGTGCCTGGACGACGGCTATGAACACTGAAGCTTTCTTT
TRBV7-3,NA,TRBD1,TRBJ1-2,CASSPGQGNYGYTF,TGTGCCAGCAGCCCGGGACAGGGAAACTATGGCTACACCTTC
TRBV7-9,NA,NA,TRBJ1-2,CASSLYPEENYGYTF,TGTGCCAGCAGCTTATACCCCGAAGAAAACTATGGCTACACCTTC
TRBV28,NA,NA,TRBJ1-4,CASTPPGRREPEKLFF,TGTGCCAGCACCCCACCCGGGCGAAGGGAACCCGAAAAACTGTTTTTT
TRBV15,NA,NA,TRBJ1-2,CATSRDDGSDGYTF,TGTGCCACCAGCAGAGATGACGGTTCGGATGGCTACACCTTC